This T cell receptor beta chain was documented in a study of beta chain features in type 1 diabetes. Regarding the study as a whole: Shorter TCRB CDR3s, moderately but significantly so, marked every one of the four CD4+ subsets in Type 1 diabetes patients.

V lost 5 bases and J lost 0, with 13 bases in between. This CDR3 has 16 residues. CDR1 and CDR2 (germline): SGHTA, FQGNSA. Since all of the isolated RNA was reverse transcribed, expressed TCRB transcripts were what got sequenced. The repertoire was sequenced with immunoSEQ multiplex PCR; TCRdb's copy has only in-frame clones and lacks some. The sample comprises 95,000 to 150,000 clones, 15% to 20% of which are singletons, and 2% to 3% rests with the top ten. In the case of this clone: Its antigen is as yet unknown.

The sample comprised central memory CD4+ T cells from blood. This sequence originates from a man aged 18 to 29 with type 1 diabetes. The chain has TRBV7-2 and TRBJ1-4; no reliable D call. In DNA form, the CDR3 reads TGTGCCAGCAGCCTCCGATGGGCTGCAACTAATGAAAAACTGTTTTTT. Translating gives CASSLRWAATNEKLFF. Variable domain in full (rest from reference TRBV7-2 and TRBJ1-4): GAGVSQSPSNKVTEKGKDVELRCDPISGHTALYWYRQSLGQGLEFLIYFQGNSAPDKSGLPSDRFSAERTGGSVSTLTIQRTQQEDSAVYLCASSLRWAATNEKLFFGSGTQLSVL.